This T cell receptor (beta chain) was observed in a study of blood T cell repertoires in COVID-19. In the study overall: Italy, Spain and the United States were the sources of the convalescent and acute COVID-19 samples. Sample material is recorded as cDNA or gDNA derived from T cells, B-cell-depleted T cells, or PBMCs.

Original data processing: Reference gene primer amplification gave nucleated cell count estimates. The method was immunoSEQ multiplex PCR; TCRdb's version includes in-frame clones alone and lacks a portion of them. The V and J calls and clone size are taken from that table; D and trimming were inferred from the DNA. The sample shows more than 40,000 clones, around 83% of them seen only once. Germline V gene data show CDR1 as DFQATT and CDR2 as SNEGSKA (reference sequence). There are 18 residues in the CDR3. V shed 3 bases, J shed 4 bases, and the junction held 16 bases outside the gene matches. The sequence was obtained from a human donor with acute or convalescent COVID-19. The donor label of this sample is uncertain. The chain combines TRBV20-1 with TRBJ2-3, with TRBD2 identical over 10 bases. Sequencing used peripheral blood. CDR3: CSASGGTERGGLPDTQYF. In nucleotides, the CDR3 is TGCAGTGCTAGTGGTGGGACCGAGCGGGGGGGCCTCCCAGATACGCAGTATTTT.